These T cell receptor beta chains were read from a single sample in a study of control samples from healthy donors and cancer patients. TCRdb's copy holds only in-frame clones and misses some; the assay was immunoSEQ multiplex PCR. The top ten clones hold around 9.5% of a sample with 75,000 to 80,000 clones, 89% of them seen once. The sample consisted of PBMCs. The receptor set was obtained from a woman aged 45-65 years with colorectal cancer. CDR3s include the opening cysteine and the closing phenylalanine or tryptophan. D genes are given only for firm matches. Where a row states a size, it is once, few, many or the class of an expanded clone; other rows omit it.

J,V,size,D,DNA,CDR3
TRBJ1-1,TRBV3-1/TRBV3-2,.,.,TGTGCCAGCAGCCAAGTGGGGGAGGCTGAAGCTTTCTTT,CASSQVGEAEAFF
TRBJ2-3,TRBV7-2,.,.,TGTGCCAGCAGCTTGGGTATTGAAGATACGCAGTATTTT,CASSLGIEDTQYF
TRBJ1-1,TRBV6-4,.,.,TGTGCCAGCAGGCCGGGGCAGTCCAACACTGAAGCTTTCTTT,CASRPGQSNTEAFF
TRBJ2-1,TRBV4-3,.,TRBD1,TGCGCCAGCAGCCAAGAGGGACAGCCTCCTAGCTCCTACAATGAGCAGTTCTTC,CASSQEGQPPSSYNEQFF
TRBJ2-3,TRBV3-1/TRBV3-2,once,TRBD2,TGTGCCAGCGGGCTTATAAGCGGGGGCTCAGATACGCAGTATTTT,CASGLISGGSDTQYF
TRBJ2-3,TRBV9,.,.,TGTGCCAGCAGCGTAGAAGGGCAGAGCACAGATACGCAGTATTTT,CASSVEGQSTDTQYF
TRBJ2-2,TRBV30,.,.,TGTGCCTGGAGAGTGAATCCTATTGCCGGGGAGCTGTTTTTT,CAWRVNPIAGELFF
TRBJ2-1,TRBV27,once,TRBD2,TGTGCCAGCAGTCCCGGGCTAGCGGGGGTGCCGAACTCCTACAATGAGCAGTTCTTC,CASSPGLAGVPNSYNEQFF
TRBJ1-2,TRBV28,.,.,TGTGCCAGCAGTTTGGTGAACTATGGCTACACCTTC,CASSLVNYGYTF
TRBJ1-3,TRBV4-3,.,.,TGCGCCAGCAGCCAAGATCGAGGGGCTGGAAACACCATATATTTT,CASSQDRGAGNTIYF
TRBJ2-3,TRBV27,.,.,TGTGCCAGCAGCCCGGGAAAGGATACGCAGTATTTT,CASSPGKDTQYF
TRBJ1-2,TRBV5-4,.,.,TGTGCCAGCAGCCGGGCCCTGGGGTATGGCTACACCTTC,CASSRALGYGYTF
TRBJ2-5,TRBV5-1,.,TRBD2,TGCGCCAGCAGGGGGCTAGCGGGGGAAGAGACCCAGTACTTC,CASRGLAGEETQYF
TRBJ1-5,TRBV6-6,once,.,TGTGCCAGCAGTTACGAAGAGAATCAGCCCCAGCATTTT,CASSYEENQPQHF
TRBJ2-1,TRBV18,.,TRBD1,TGTGCCAGCTCACCACTCACCGGGACAGGGGACCACAATGAGCAGTTCTTC,CASSPLTGTGDHNEQFF
TRBJ1-2,TRBV9,few,.,TGTGCCAGCAGCGTAGGGGGCCAGGGGAACGGCTACACCTTC,CASSVGGQGNGYTF
TRBJ1-3,TRBV18,.,TRBD1,TGTGCCAGCTCACTCGGGACAGGTAACTCTGGAAACACCATATATTTT,CASSLGTGNSGNTIYF
TRBJ1-4,TRBV30,.,.,TGTGCCTGGAAAAAGAGGGGTGGCACTAATGAAAAACTGTTTTTT,CAWKKRGGTNEKLFF
TRBJ1-1,TRBV28,few,.,TGTGCCAGCAGTTTAGAAGTAAGGAGTACTGAAGCTTTCTTT,CASSLEVRSTEAFF
TRBJ1-4,TRBV6-5,.,TRBD1,TGTGCCGCCCGGGACAGGCATAATGAAAAACTGTTTTTT,CAARDRHNEKLFF
TRBJ2-3,TRBV5-1,.,TRBD2,TGCGCCAGCAGCCCCTTTAGCGGGACAGATACGCAGTATTTT,CASSPFSGTDTQYF
TRBJ1-3,TRBV16,.,.,TGTGCCAGCAGTCCTGCCATACCCTCTGGAAACACCATATATTTT,CASSPAIPSGNTIYF